Shown below are 14 T cell receptor beta chains from a single sample sequenced in a study of shared clonotypes between healthy human individuals. Some clones are missing from TCRdb's copy, which holds only in-frame ones; the method was immunoSEQ multiplex PCR. The sample has a few hundred thousand clones, around 97% seen once. Sequenced: naive CD4+ T cells sorted from blood. The sample's subset: CD45RA+ positively selected. The receptors were gathered from a woman under 40 in good health.

The chain recombines TRBV28 with TRBJ1-2; TRBD1 is a possible D gene (5 bases). Germline CDR1 MDHEN, CDR2 SYDVKM. The CDR3 loop spans 16 amino acids. V was shortened by 9 bases and J by 6 bases, with 26 bases between the two germline ends. In DNA, the CDR3 is TGTGCCAGACCTAAGGAAGTCAGGGTCGACCTCAATGGCTACACCTTC. It translates to CARPKEVRVDLNGYTF.

The genes are TRBV11-1 and TRBJ1-3; the D is unclear. V lost 8 bases and J lost 0, with 8 bases in between. CDR1 is SGHAT and CDR2 is FQDESV in the germline V gene (reference sequence). There are 13 residues in the CDR3. CDR3 nucleotides: TGTGCCAGCGTACGAGACTCTGGAAACACCATATATTTT. It specifies CASVRDSGNTIYF. The full variable domain, completed using reference TRBV11-1 and TRBJ1-3, is EAEVAQSPRYKITEKSQAVAFWCDPISGHATLYWYRQILGQGPELLVQFQDESVVDDSQLPKDRFSAERLKGVDSTLKIQPAELGDSAMYLCASVRDSGNTIYFGEGSWLTVV.

J is TRBJ2-5 and V is TRBV28; D is possibly TRBD2 (6 bases). The germline V gene has CDR1 MDHEN and CDR2 SYDVKM. This CDR3 has 16 amino acids. Trimming cost V 5 bases and J 5 bases, with 21 bases left between them. The CDR3 coding sequence is TGTGCCAGCAGTCTAAGCTCTCTAGCGTGGGGCGAGACCCAGTACTTC. It translates to CASSLSSLAWGETQYF.

V gene TRBV28 combines with J gene TRBJ1-5, with no clear D. V shed 4 bases and J shed 0 bases, with 10 bases lying between them. Germline V CDR1 and CDR2: MDHEN, SYDVKM. The CDR3 has 15 amino acids. In DNA, the CDR3 is TGTGCCAGCAGTTCCCCACAGTTTAGCAATCAGCCCCAGCATTTT. Its translation is CASSSPQFSNQPQHF.

The chain combines TRBV19 with TRBJ2-3; maybe TRBD2 (5 bases). Germline V gene lookup returns CDR1 LNHDA and CDR2 SQIVND (reference sequence). The length of the CDR3 is 13 residues. V was cut by 3 bases and J by 6 bases, with 10 bases left in between. The DNA of the CDR3 is TGTGCCAGTAGTATCGGCGTAGCGGATACGCAGTATTTT. It specifies CASSIGVADTQYF.

J is TRBJ2-5 and V is TRBV28; 13 bases are shared with TRBD2. The CDR3 is 18 residues long. Looked up from germline, CDR1 is MDHEN and CDR2 is SYDVKM. Trimming cost V 5 bases and J 5 bases; bases outside gene matches: 14. DNA of the CDR3: TGTGCCAGCAGTCCCCACACTAGCGGGAGGGCTTTCGGGGAGACCCAGTACTTC. This sequence encodes CASSPHTSGRAFGETQYF.

This rearrangement joins TRBV29-1 to TRBJ2-1, with unresolved D. V lost 5 bases and J lost 3, with 14 bases in between. Germline lookup yields CDR1 SQVTM and CDR2 ANQGSEA. This CDR3 has 14 residues. The CDR3, as DNA: TGCAGCGTTCCAATCAACGGCATCTACAATGAGCAGTTCTTC. This gives the protein CSVPINGIYNEQFF.

This clone has a single count. The chain joins TRBV18 to TRBJ2-5; the D is unclear. Germline V CDR1 and CDR2: KGHSH, LQKENI. The CDR3 is 13 amino acids. Trimming took off 0 bases at V and 3 bases at J, with 5 bases between the two ends. CDR3 DNA: TGTGCCAGCTCACCACCACTGAAAGAGACCCAGTACTTC. This sequence encodes CASSPPLKETQYF.

The chain recombines TRBV29-1 with TRBJ1-4; D is uncertain. CDR1 and CDR2 (germline): SQVTM, ANQGSEA. The V and J ends lost 4 bases and 4 bases respectively, with 10 bases between them. This CDR3 comprises 13 residues. The CDR3: CSVAGRFNEKLFF. CDR3 nucleotide sequence: TGCAGCGTTGCCGGCAGATTTAATGAAAAACTGTTTTTT.

The rearrangement uses TRBV12-5 and TRBJ2-3; 8 nucleotides agree with TRBD2. V dropped 1 base and J dropped 3; count of bases not matched to a gene: 12. Germline values: CDR1 LGHNT, CDR2 FRNRAP. The CDR3 has 18 amino acids. CDR3 region: CASGLGPKAGAGTDTQYF. Here the CDR3 DNA reads TGTGCTAGTGGTTTGGGCCCCAAAGCGGGAGCGGGTACAGATACGCAGTATTTT.

This rearrangement joins TRBV19 to TRBJ2-2; D unresolved. Trimming removed 7 bases at V and 4 bases at J, with 28 bases between. This CDR3 region has 19 residues. Germline-derived CDR1 and CDR2 are LNHDA and SQIVND (reference sequence). This chain's CDR3 is CASNTKTRLVRGRTGELFF. CDR3 DNA: TGTGCCAGTAACACAAAGACACGCCTTGTCAGAGGTCGCACCGGGGAGCTGTTTTTT.

DNA of the CDR3: TGCGCCAGCAGCCAAGATGGGTCGGGAGGGCGTTACGAGCAGTACTTC. Residues: CASSQDGSGGRYEQYF. The chain combines TRBV4-1 with TRBJ2-5, with 8 bases identical to TRBD2. The J call may be faulty, since TRBJ2-7 better matches the DNA end. The CDR3 runs 16 residues. Germline assignment: CDR1 MGHRA and CDR2 YSYEKL.

The chain is built from TRBV7-9 and TRBJ2-2, with D perhaps TRBD1 or TRBD2 (5 bases each). Trimming cost V 0 bases and J 3 bases, with 11 bases left between them. Germline V gene lookup returns CDR1 SEHNR and CDR2 FQNEAQ (reference sequence). CDR3 length: 16 residues. CDR3 residues: CASSLAPGTDTGELFF. CDR3 sequence (DNA): TGTGCCAGCAGCTTAGCACCCGGGACCGACACCGGGGAGCTGTTTTTT. Full variable domain (rest looked up from reference TRBV7-9 and TRBJ2-2): DTGVSQNPRHKITKRGQNVTFRCDPISEHNRLYWYRQTLGQGPEFLTYFQNEAQLEKSRLLSDRFSAERPKGSFSTLEIQRTEQGDSAMYLCASSLAPGTDTGELFFGEGSRLTVL.

The chain recombines TRBV6-1 with TRBJ1-1; D uncertain. The V gene lost 6 bases and the J gene lost 0 bases, with 5 bases spanning the gap. There are 12 residues in the CDR3. Germline V gene sequence: CDR1 MNHNS, CDR2 SASEGT. CDR3 sequence: CASRSLNTEAFF. CDR3 sequence (DNA): TGTGCCAGCAGGAGTTTGAACACTGAAGCTTTCTTT.